The 30 T cell receptor beta chains below come from one sample, sequenced in a study of blood T cell repertoires in COVID-19. The assay was immunoSEQ multiplex PCR, and TCRdb's table has in-frame clones only and misses some. The table lists about 220,000 clones, more than 65% of them singletons. The specimen sequenced was peripheral blood. These receptors were obtained from a man aged 50-59 years with active or convalescent COVID-19.

This clone showed up just once. This chain connects TRBV9 to TRBJ2-3, with D possibly being TRBD2 (5 bases). The V and J ends lost 0 bases and 4 bases respectively, with 18 bases between them. The CDR3 runs to 17 residues. Germline V gene lookup returns CDR1 SGDLS and CDR2 YYNGEE. The CDR3 here is CASSVGPRGLAADTQYF. Here the CDR3 DNA reads TGTGCCAGCAGCGTAGGCCCTCGGGGTCTAGCTGCAGATACGCAGTATTTT. The full variable domain, its missing parts supplied by reference TRBV9 and TRBJ2-3, is DSGVTQTPKHLITATGQRVTLRCSPRSGDLSVYWYQQSLDQGLQFLIQYYNGEERAKGNILERFSAQQFPDLHSELNLSSLELGDSALYFCASSVGPRGLAADTQYFGPGTRLTVL.

This clone was seen a single time. This chain links TRBV28 with TRBJ2-2, with a weak D call TRBD1 (6 bases). The CDR3 is made up of 15 amino acids. V shed 8 bases and J shed 4 bases, with 17 bases lying between them. From germline, CDR1 is MDHEN and CDR2 SYDVKM. DNA for the CDR3: TGTGCCAGCGGCGTTAGGGGGTTGGGCACCGGGGAGCTGTTTTTT. It codes for CASGVRGLGTGELFF. The full variable domain, in which reference TRBV28 and TRBJ2-2 provide the parts outside the CDR3, is DVKVTQSSRYLVKRTGEKVFLECVQDMDHENMFWYRQDPGLGLRLIYFSYDVKMKEKGDIPEGYSVSREKKERFSLILESASTNQTSMYLCASGVRGLGTGELFFGEGSRLTVL.

The CDR3 sequence: CASSPSHGTNEKLFF. Here the CDR3 DNA reads TGTGCCAGCAGCCCATCCCACGGAACTAATGAAAAACTGTTTTTT. This sequence joins TRBV28 and TRBJ1-4; D is unresolved. CDR3 length: 15 residues. The germline V gene encodes CDR1 MDHEN and CDR2 SYDVKM. Trimming removed 6 bases at V and 1 base at J, with 12 bases between.

The chain recombines TRBV10-2 with TRBJ1-1; D is uncertain. V lost 0 bases, J lost 5 bases, and 7 bases lay in between. This CDR3 has 13 amino acids. The V gene's germline CDR1 is WSHSY and CDR2 SAAADI. The CDR3 coding sequence is TGCGCCAGCAGTGAGTCTGCGGCGACTGAAGCTTTCTTT. This sequence encodes CASSESAATEAFF.

The chain uses TRBV7-2 and TRBJ1-1; TRBD1 matches at 8 bases. V shed 5 bases, J shed 5 bases, and the junction held 7 bases outside the gene matches. Germline loops: CDR1 SGHTA, CDR2 FQGNSA. The CDR3 spans 14 residues. The CDR3 protein is CASSVDRVETEAFF. The CDR3 nucleotides read TGTGCCAGCAGCGTGGACAGGGTTGAGACTGAAGCTTTCTTT.

V and J are TRBV4-1 and TRBJ2-3; a weak D match, TRBD2 (5 bases). The CDR3 spans 14 residues. V dropped 3 bases and J dropped 6 bases, with 13 bases sitting between them. Looked up from germline, CDR1 is MGHRA and CDR2 is YSYEKL. For the CDR3, the DNA is TGCGCCAGCAGCCAGATCCCCGGGGAGGATACGCAGTATTTT. Residues: CASSQIPGEDTQYF.

The DNA of the CDR3 is TGTGCCATCCGGGCTCAGGGGGCGCAAGGAAACACTGAAGCTTTCTTT. Translation gives CAIRAQGAQGNTEAFF. This chain uses TRBV10-3 with TRBJ1-1; 8 nucleotides line up with TRBD1. The CDR3 length is 16 residues. V dropped 8 bases and J dropped 2; count of bases not matched to a gene: 13. CDR1 ENHRY and CDR2 SYGVKD come from the germline V gene.

The chain recombines TRBV2 with TRBJ2-3; 7 nucleotides align to TRBD2. The ends lost 7 bases at V and 0 bases at J; junction bases unmatched: 4. CDR1 is SNHLY and CDR2 is FYNNEI in the germline V gene. CDR3 length equals 14 residues. CDR3 nucleotides: TGTGCCAGCACCGGACTAGTAAGCACAGATACGCAGTATTTT. Translation: CASTGLVSTDTQYF.

The rearrangement joins TRBV5-1 to TRBJ2-7, with a tentative D call TRBD1 (6 bases). The CDR3 consists of 12 residues. Germline loops: CDR1 SGHRS, CDR2 YFSETQ. V lost 4 bases to trimming and J lost 4 bases, with 9 bases between them. The CDR3 DNA reads as TGCGCCAGCAGCGACGACAGGTACGAGCAGTACTTC. Protein product: CASSDDRYEQYF.

CDR3: CASSVGTGGIYEQYF. CDR3 nucleotides: TGTGCCAGCAGCGTAGGGACAGGGGGAATCTACGAGCAGTACTTC. V is TRBV7-7 and J is TRBJ2-7; TRBD1 aligns across 11 bases. V lost 5 bases and J lost 3; bases outside the gene matches: 6. This CDR3 is 15 amino acids long. Germline CDR1 SSHAT, CDR2 FNYEAQ (reference sequence).

The V and J genes are TRBV6-1 and TRBJ2-2; 7 positions agree with TRBD1. The CDR3 spans 13 residues. Looked up from germline, CDR1 is MNHNS and CDR2 is SASEGT. V was clipped by 3 bases and J by 6 bases; unmatched bases: 1. CDR3 amino acids: CASSDDRAGELFF. CDR3 nucleotides: TGTGCCAGCAGTGACGACAGGGCCGGGGAGCTGTTTTTT.

This rearrangement joins TRBV5-1 to TRBJ2-2; maybe TRBD1 (5 bases). CDR3 length: 14 amino acids. Per the germline V gene, CDR1 is SGHRS and CDR2 is YFSETQ. V gave up 4 bases and J gave up 6 bases, with 13 bases separating them. This chain's CDR3 is CASSGQGLAGELFF. CDR3 sequence (DNA): TGCGCCAGCAGCGGGCAGGGATTAGCCGGGGAGCTGTTTTTT.

This clone was observed a handful of times. The CDR3 DNA is TGTGCCAGCAGCGTAGCGTGGGGGCCGGGCACTGAAGCTTTCTTT. Its protein product is CASSVAWGPGTEAFF. V is TRBV9 and J is TRBJ1-1, with D tentatively TRBD1 (6 bases). V lost 0 bases and J lost 4, with 13 bases in between. The CDR3 runs 15 residues. The germline V gene has CDR1 SGDLS and CDR2 YYNGEE.

The chain employs TRBV6-2 or TRBV6-3 and TRBJ2-5, with TRBD1 as a possible D gene (6 bases). Germline values: CDR1 MNHEY, CDR2 SVGEGT. Trimming took off 6 bases at V and 4 bases at J, with 18 bases between the two ends. This CDR3 region has 15 residues. The CDR3 reads CASSQQGSWGETQYF. Written as DNA, the CDR3 is TGTGCCAGCAGCCAACAGGGATCCTGGGGAGAGACCCAGTACTTC.

The chain couples TRBV11-2 to TRBJ2-7; D uncertain. The V gene's germline CDR1 is SGHAT and CDR2 FQNNGV. The CDR3 extends over 12 amino acids. Trimming shortened V by 3 bases and J by 2 bases, and 5 bases separated the two germline ends. The CDR3 bases are TGTGCCAGCAGCTTCGAGACCTACGAGCAGTACTTC. This translates into CASSFETYEQYF.

CDR3 amino acids: CASSRVWSTNEKLFF. In DNA form, the CDR3 reads TGTGCCAGCAGCAGAGTCTGGTCAACTAATGAAAAACTGTTTTTT. The V gene is TRBV7-2, the J gene TRBJ1-4, with D unclear. V was shortened by 5 bases and J by 0 bases, with 10 bases between the two germline ends. This CDR3 region has 15 residues. CDR1 SGHTA and CDR2 FQGNSA come from the germline V gene.

The CDR3 reads CASSSTDTQYF. The CDR3 DNA follows: TGTGCCAGCAGTTCGACAGATACGCAGTATTTT. This chain links TRBV28 with TRBJ2-3, with D uncertain. The V gene lost 4 bases and the J gene lost 3 bases, with 2 bases spanning the gap. The length of the CDR3 is 11 residues. Germline CDR1 MDHEN, CDR2 SYDVKM.

J is TRBJ1-2 and V is TRBV7-2, with no clear D. This CDR3 is 13 amino acids long. V lost 1 base and J lost 3, with 6 bases in between. The V gene's germline CDR1 is SGHTA and CDR2 FQGNSA. The CDR3 nucleotides read TGTGCCAGCAGCTTAGATCCTGACTATGGCTACACCTTC. It translates to CASSLDPDYGYTF.

This chain joins TRBV13 and TRBJ2-4; 7 nucleotides agree with TRBD2. V gave up 2 bases and J gave up 4 bases; unmatched junction bases: 11. This CDR3 contains 17 residues. Germline V lookup: CDR1 PRHDT, CDR2 FYEKMQ (reference sequence). Here the CDR3 reads CASSLSGWGGDKNIQYF. The CDR3 DNA sequence: TGTGCCAGCAGCTTATCGGGGTGGGGAGGGGATAAAAACATTCAGTACTTC.

The J gene is TRBJ1-4, the V gene TRBV5-1, with D possibly matching TRBD1 (5 bases). The V gene lost 1 base and the J gene lost 4 bases, with 8 bases spanning the gap. CDR3 size: 14 residues. CDR1 and CDR2 (germline): SGHRS, YFSETQ. CDR3 loop: CASSLTDSNEKLFF. CDR3 bases: TGCGCCAGCAGCTTGACAGACAGTAATGAAAAACTGTTTTTT. The full variable domain, completed using reference TRBV5-1 and TRBJ1-4, is KAGVTQTPRYLIKTRGQQVTLSCSPISGHRSVSWYQQTPGQGLQFLFEYFSETQRNKGNFPGRFSGRQFSNSRSEMNVSTLELGDSALYLCASSLTDSNEKLFFGSGTQLSVL.

The chain recombines TRBV11-1 with TRBJ1-2; 7 bases are a match to TRBD1. The CDR3 runs 12 residues. V trimming: 5 bases; J trimming: 5 bases; junction bases outside the gene matches: 2. Germline V gene sequence: CDR1 SGHAT, CDR2 FQDESV (reference sequence). In DNA, the CDR3 is TGTGCCAGCAGCCCGACAGGGTATGGCTACACCTTC. Residues: CASSPTGYGYTF.

This chain joins TRBV14 and TRBJ2-5; 7 positions match TRBD2. The V segment lost 4 bases and the J segment 4 bases; nucleotides outside the gene matches: 3. The germline gives CDR1 SGHDN, CDR2 FVKESK. The CDR3 length is 13 residues. CDR3 in amino acids: CASSLGGGETQYF. CDR3 sequence (DNA): TGTGCCAGCAGCCTGGGCGGGGGAGAGACCCAGTACTTC.

The rearrangement links TRBV5-1 to TRBJ1-1; unclear D gene. The CDR3 loop spans 13 amino acids. Germline V gene lookup returns CDR1 SGHRS and CDR2 YFSETQ. V was trimmed by 4 bases and J by 2 bases, leaving 9 bases between them. The CDR3 loop reads CASSKELNTEAFF. The CDR3 DNA sequence: TGCGCCAGCAGCAAAGAACTTAACACTGAAGCTTTCTTT.

V gene TRBV7-3 combines with J gene TRBJ1-6, with no clear D. The CDR3 loop spans 13 amino acids. The germline V and J ends were trimmed by 1 base and 8 bases, with 6 bases remaining between them. Germline V gene lookup returns CDR1 SGHTA and CDR2 FQGTGA. In nucleotides, the CDR3 is TGTGCCAGCAGCTTAATTCCGGATTCACCCCTCCACTTT. This sequence encodes CASSLIPDSPLHF.

This clone showed up just once. CDR3 in DNA: TGCGCCAGCAGCGCGGACAGGGATACTTCACCCCTCCACTTT. Its protein is CASSADRDTSPLHF. This rearrangement joins TRBV5-1 to TRBJ1-6; 8 bases line up with TRBD1. CDR3 size: 14 residues. With 4 bases clipped from V and 9 bases from J, the junction kept 6 bases outside the gene matches. Germline lookup yields CDR1 SGHRS and CDR2 YFSETQ.

This clone was counted a single time. The gene calls are TRBV29-1 and TRBJ2-7; TRBD1 matches at 7 bases. V lost 6 bases, J lost 3 bases, and 5 bases stayed unmatched. This CDR3 has 12 amino acids. The germline V gene encodes CDR1 SQVTM and CDR2 ANQGSEA. CDR3 in amino acids: CSVGTDYYEQYV. The CDR3 DNA reads TGCAGCGTCGGGACAGATTACTACGAGCAGTACGTC.

The chain uses TRBV19 and TRBJ2-7; 9 bases line up with TRBD1. Per germline, CDR1 LNHDA and CDR2 SQIVND (reference sequence). CDR3 length: 16 residues. The ends lost 0 bases at V and 2 bases at J; junction bases unmatched: 5. The CDR3 bases are TGTGCCAGTAGTATAGATGGGACAGGGACTACCTACGAGCAGTACTTC. Its protein product is CASSIDGTGTTYEQYF.

The chain uses TRBV6-5 and TRBJ2-5, with 7 bases aligning to TRBD2. The germline V gene encodes CDR1 MNHEY and CDR2 SVGAGI. CDR3 size: 12 residues. Trimming took 4 bases from V and 4 from J; bases not matched to a gene: 0. CDR3 nucleotides: TGTGCCAGCAGTTCGGGAGGAGAGACCCAGTACTTC. This gives the protein CASSSGGETQYF.

This chain links TRBV2 with TRBJ1-1; no definite D call. Germline V gene lookup returns CDR1 SNHLY and CDR2 FYNNEI. Trimming left V 4 bases short and J 4 bases short, with 10 bases between. The length of the CDR3 is 13 residues. The CDR3 sequence is CASSAATGTEAFF. The CDR3 DNA follows: TGTGCCAGCAGTGCAGCCACCGGCACTGAAGCTTTCTTT.

The rearrangement joins TRBV11-1 to TRBJ2-5; 7 bases line up with TRBD1. The CDR3 runs 15 residues. In germline, CDR1 is SGHAT, CDR2 FQDESV (reference sequence). J lost 2 bases, V lost 5 bases, and 8 bases had no gene match. CDR3 sequence reads: CASSGRQGRQETQYF. In nucleotides, the CDR3 is TGTGCCAGCAGCGGGCGACAGGGCAGACAAGAGACCCAGTACTTC.